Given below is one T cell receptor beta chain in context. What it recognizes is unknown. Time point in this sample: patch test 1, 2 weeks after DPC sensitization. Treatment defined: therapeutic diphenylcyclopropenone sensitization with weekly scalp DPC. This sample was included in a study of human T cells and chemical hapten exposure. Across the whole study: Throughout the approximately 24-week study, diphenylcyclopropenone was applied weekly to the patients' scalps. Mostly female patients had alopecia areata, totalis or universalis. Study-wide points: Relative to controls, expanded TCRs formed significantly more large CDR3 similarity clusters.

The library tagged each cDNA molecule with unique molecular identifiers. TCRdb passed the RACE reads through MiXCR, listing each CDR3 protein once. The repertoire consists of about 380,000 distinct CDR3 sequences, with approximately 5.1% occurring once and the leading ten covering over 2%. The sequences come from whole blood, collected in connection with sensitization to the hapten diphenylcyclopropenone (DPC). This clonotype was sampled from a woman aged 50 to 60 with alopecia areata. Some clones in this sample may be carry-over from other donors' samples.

Here the CDR3 reads CASSSPGDPPYEQYF. The CDR3 nucleotides read TGTGCCAGCAGCTCCCCAGGAGACCCCCCCTACGAGCAGTACTTC. The J gene is TRBJ2-7, the V gene TRBV7-9, with unresolved D. V was cut by 4 bases and J by 2 bases, with 15 bases left in between. The germline V gene encodes CDR1 SEHNR and CDR2 FQNEAQ (reference sequence). The CDR3 has 15 amino acids.